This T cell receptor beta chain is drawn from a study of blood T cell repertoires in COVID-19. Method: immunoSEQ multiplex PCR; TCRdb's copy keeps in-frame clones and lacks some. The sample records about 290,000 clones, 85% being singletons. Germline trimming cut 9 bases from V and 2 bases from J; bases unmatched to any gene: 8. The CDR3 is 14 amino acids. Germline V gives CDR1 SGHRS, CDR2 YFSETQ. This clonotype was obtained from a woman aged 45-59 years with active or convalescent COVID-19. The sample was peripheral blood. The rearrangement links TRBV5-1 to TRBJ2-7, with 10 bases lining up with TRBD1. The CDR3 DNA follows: TGCGCCACCAAACCGGGACAGGGGCCCTACGAGCAGTACTTC. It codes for CATKPGQGPYEQYF.